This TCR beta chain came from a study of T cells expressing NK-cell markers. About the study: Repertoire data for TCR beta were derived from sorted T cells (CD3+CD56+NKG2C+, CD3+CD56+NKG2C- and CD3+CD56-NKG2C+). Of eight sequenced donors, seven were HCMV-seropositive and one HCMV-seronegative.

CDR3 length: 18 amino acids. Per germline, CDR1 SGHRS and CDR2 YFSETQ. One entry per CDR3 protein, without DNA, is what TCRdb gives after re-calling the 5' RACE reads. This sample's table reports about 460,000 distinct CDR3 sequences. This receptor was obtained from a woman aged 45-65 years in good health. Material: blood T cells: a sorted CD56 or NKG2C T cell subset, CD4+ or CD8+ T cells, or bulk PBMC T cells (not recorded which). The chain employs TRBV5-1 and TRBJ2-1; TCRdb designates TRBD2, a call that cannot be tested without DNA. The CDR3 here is CASSAGLAGGHTYNEQFF.